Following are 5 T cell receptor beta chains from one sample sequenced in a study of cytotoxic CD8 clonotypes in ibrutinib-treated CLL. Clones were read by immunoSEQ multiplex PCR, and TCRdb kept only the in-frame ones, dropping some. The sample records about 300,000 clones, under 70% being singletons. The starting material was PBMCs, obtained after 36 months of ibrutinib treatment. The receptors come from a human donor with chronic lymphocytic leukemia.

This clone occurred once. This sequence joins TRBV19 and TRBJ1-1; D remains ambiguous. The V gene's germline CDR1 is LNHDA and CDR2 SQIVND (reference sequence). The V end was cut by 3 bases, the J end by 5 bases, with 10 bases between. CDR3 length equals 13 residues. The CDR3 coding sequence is TGTGCCAGTAGTATCTCACTAGTAACTGAAGCTTTCTTT. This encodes CASSISLVTEAFF.

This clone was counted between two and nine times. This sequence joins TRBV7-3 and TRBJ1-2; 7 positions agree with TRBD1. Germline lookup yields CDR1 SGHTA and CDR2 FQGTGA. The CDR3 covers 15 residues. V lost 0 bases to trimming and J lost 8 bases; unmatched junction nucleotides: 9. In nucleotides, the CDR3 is TGTGCCAGCAGCTTAACGACAGGGTCTCAGCTCGGCTACACCTTC. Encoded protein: CASSLTTGSQLGYTF. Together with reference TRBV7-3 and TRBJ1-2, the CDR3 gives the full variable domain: GAGVSQTPSNKVTEKGKYVELRCDPISGHTALYWYRQSLGQGPEFLIYFQGTGAADDSGLPNDRFFAVRPEGSVSTLKIQRTERGDSAVYLCASSLTTGSQLGYTFGSGTRLTVV.

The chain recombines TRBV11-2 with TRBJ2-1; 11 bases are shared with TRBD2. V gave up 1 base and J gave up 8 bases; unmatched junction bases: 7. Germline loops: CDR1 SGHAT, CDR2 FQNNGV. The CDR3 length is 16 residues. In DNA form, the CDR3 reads TGTGCCAGCAGCTTAGTAGCGGGAGGGCCGATTTATGAGCAGTTCTTC. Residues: CASSLVAGGPIYEQFF.

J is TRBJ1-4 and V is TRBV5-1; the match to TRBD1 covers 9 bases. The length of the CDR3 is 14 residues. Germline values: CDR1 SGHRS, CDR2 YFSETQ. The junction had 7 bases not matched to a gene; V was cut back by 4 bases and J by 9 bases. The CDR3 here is CASSIGTGRQKLFF. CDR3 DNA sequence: TGCGCCAGCAGCATCGGGACAGGGAGGCAAAAACTGTTTTTT.

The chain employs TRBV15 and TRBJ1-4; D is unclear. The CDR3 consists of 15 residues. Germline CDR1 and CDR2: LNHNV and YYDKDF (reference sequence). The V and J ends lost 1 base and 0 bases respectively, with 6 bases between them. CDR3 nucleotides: TGTGCCACCAGCAGAGGACCTACAACTAATGAAAAACTGTTTTTT. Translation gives CATSRGPTTNEKLFF.